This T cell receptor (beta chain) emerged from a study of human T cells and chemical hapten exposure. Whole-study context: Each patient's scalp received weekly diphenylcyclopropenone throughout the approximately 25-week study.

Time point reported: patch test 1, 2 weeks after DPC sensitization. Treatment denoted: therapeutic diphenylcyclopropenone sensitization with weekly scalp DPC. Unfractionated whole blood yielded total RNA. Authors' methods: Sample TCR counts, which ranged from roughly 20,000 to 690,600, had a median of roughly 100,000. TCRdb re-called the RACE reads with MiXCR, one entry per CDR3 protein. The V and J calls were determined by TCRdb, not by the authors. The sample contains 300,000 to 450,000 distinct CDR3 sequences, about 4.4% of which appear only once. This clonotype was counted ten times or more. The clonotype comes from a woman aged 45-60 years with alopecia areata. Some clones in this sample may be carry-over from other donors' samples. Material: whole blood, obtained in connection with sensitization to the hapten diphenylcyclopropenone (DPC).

DNA for the CDR3: TGCGCCAGCAGAACCAGCGGGGCGGTCAATGAGCAGTTCTTC. It translates to CASRTSGAVNEQFF. This chain joins TRBV5-1 and TRBJ2-1; the match to TRBD2 covers 7 bases. The CDR3 spans 14 residues. Losses at the gene ends were 5 bases for V and 6 bases for J; bases not matched to a gene: 8. CDR1 SGHRS and CDR2 YFSETQ come from the germline V gene.